The 3 T cell receptor beta chains below were found in one sample sequenced in a study of blood T cell repertoires in COVID-19. The table came from immunoSEQ multiplex PCR; TCRdb's copy has only in-frame clones and leaves some out. The sample yields fewer than 200,000 clones, less than 85% seen once. Specimen: PBMCs or T cells enriched from blood (not recorded which). The receptors shown here come from a woman aged 60-75 years with acute COVID-19.

This chain connects TRBV5-4 to TRBJ2-5; a weak D match, TRBD1 (6 bases). The CDR3 loop spans 11 amino acids. Trimming left V 4 bases short and J 8 bases short, with 9 bases between. Germline V CDR1 and CDR2: SGHNT, YYREEE (reference sequence). CDR3 bases: TGTGCCAGCAGCCTGGGGGCTACCCAGTACTTC. This sequence encodes CASSLGATQYF.

In DNA form, the CDR3 reads TGTGCCAGCTCACCCGACACGAGACCCTACAATGAGCAGTTCTTC. It is translated as CASSPDTRPYNEQFF. The chain is built from TRBV18 and TRBJ2-1; D unclear. Germline V gene data show CDR1 as KGHSH and CDR2 as LQKENI. The ends were cut back, 3 bases at V and 2 bases at J, with 11 bases in the middle. CDR3 size: 15 residues.

The CDR3 bases are TGTGCCAGCAGTTCTAACCCCGGGTACGAGCAGTACTTC. Amino acid sequence: CASSSNPGYEQYF. The chain carries TRBV6-5 and TRBJ2-7; no clear D gene. This CDR3 has 13 residues. Germline values: CDR1 MNHEY, CDR2 SVGAGI. The V and J ends lost 4 bases and 4 bases respectively, with 11 bases between them.